This T cell receptor (beta chain) stems from a study of OX40 agonist ivuxolimab in advanced cancers. At the level of the study: The patients received agonistic anti-OX40 (CD134) antibody ivuxolimab. Study conclusions and caveats: The study found among the lowest clonal expansion in partial responders at 0.1-3.0 mg/kg. Within 6 weeks, CD4+ and CD8+ blood T cells expanded clonally at 0.1 to 3.0 mg/kg.

The V end lost 4 bases, the J end lost 5 bases, and 20 bases lay between the germline ends. Germline V lookup: CDR1 SGHRS, CDR2 YFSETQ. The CDR3 consists of 16 residues. The data were produced by immunoSEQ multiplex PCR, yet TCRdb's version contains in-frame clones alone and is incomplete. The table records some 130,000 clones, under 95% of them present only once. Cycle 7 day 1, cycle 4 day 1, and baseline were the timepoints at which blood was sampled. A word on this clone: The antigen is unknown.

Here the sequenced sample was CD4+ or CD8+ T cells sorted from blood, taken in a trial of the OX40 agonist ivuxolimab. The TCR was taken from an adult with an advanced solid tumor such as melanoma, head and neck, liver or kidney cancer. The chain is built from TRBV5-1 and TRBJ2-3, with TRBD1 as a possible D gene (5 bases). DNA for the CDR3: TGCGCCAGCAGCCCTTGGGTTGGGGCTAGGGGAGATACGCAGTATTTT. Encoded protein: CASSPWVGARGDTQYF.